A selection of T cell receptor beta chains follows, all from one sample in a study of identical twins. MiXCR, applied by TCRdb to the 5' RACE reads, yields one record per CDR3 protein. The sample holds 550,000 to 800,000 distinct CDR3 sequences, around 7.5% seen once. These data also formed part of another study, on yellow fever vaccine responses in identical twins.

The sequenced material came from PBMCs. These receptors were obtained from a woman between 18 and 29 years old in good health. Each CDR3 is given with its conserved first and last residue. Each record gives: D gene, J gene, V gene, clone size, CDR3 protein. A D gene is named only where the DNA matches it firmly. Clone size appears in some rows only: once, few, many, or a class for an expanded clone.

D gene: -; J gene: TRBJ1-2; V gene: TRBV12-3/TRBV12-4; clone size: few; CDR3 protein: CASSHGTNYGYTF
D gene: -; J gene: TRBJ2-1; V gene: TRBV7-3; clone size: -; CDR3 protein: CASSLGRSTYNEQFF
D gene: TRBD2; J gene: TRBJ2-7; V gene: TRBV6-1; clone size: few; CDR3 protein: CASSATGTSGRLGYEQYF
D gene: -; J gene: TRBJ2-5; V gene: TRBV6-5; clone size: -; CDR3 protein: CASSYSRGGGQETQYF
D gene: -; J gene: TRBJ2-5; V gene: TRBV7-9; clone size: -; CDR3 protein: CASSPGGNQETQYF
D gene: TRBD2; J gene: TRBJ2-3; V gene: TRBV2; clone size: many; CDR3 protein: CASRPGLAGGSSTDTQYF
D gene: TRBD2; J gene: TRBJ2-7; V gene: TRBV29-1; clone size: -; CDR3 protein: CSVVANGGVHYEQYF
D gene: TRBD2; J gene: TRBJ2-3; V gene: TRBV20-1; clone size: -; CDR3 protein: CSAIREGGSSTDTQYF
D gene: -; J gene: TRBJ2-7; V gene: TRBV7-9; clone size: once; CDR3 protein: CASSLAAGSMLEQYF
D gene: -; J gene: TRBJ1-4; V gene: TRBV12-3/TRBV12-4; clone size: few; CDR3 protein: CASSSLQAATNEKLFF
D gene: -; J gene: TRBJ2-4; V gene: TRBV7-6; clone size: few; CDR3 protein: CASSAGTDPLLAKNIQYF
D gene: TRBD2; J gene: TRBJ2-1; V gene: TRBV4-1; clone size: -; CDR3 protein: CASSHALAGRGDEQFF
D gene: TRBD1; J gene: TRBJ2-1; V gene: TRBV12-3/TRBV12-4; clone size: -; CDR3 protein: CASSFEDRAYNEQFF
D gene: -; J gene: TRBJ2-5; V gene: TRBV29-1; clone size: few; CDR3 protein: CSVEWGLAQETQYF
D gene: -; J gene: TRBJ2-6; V gene: TRBV6-5; clone size: -; CDR3 protein: CASSYDTSFGANVLTF
D gene: -; J gene: TRBJ2-2; V gene: TRBV3-1; clone size: many; CDR3 protein: CASRLGAGLTGELFF
D gene: TRBD2; J gene: TRBJ2-2; V gene: TRBV7-2; clone size: -; CDR3 protein: CASSLVPAGGAGELFF